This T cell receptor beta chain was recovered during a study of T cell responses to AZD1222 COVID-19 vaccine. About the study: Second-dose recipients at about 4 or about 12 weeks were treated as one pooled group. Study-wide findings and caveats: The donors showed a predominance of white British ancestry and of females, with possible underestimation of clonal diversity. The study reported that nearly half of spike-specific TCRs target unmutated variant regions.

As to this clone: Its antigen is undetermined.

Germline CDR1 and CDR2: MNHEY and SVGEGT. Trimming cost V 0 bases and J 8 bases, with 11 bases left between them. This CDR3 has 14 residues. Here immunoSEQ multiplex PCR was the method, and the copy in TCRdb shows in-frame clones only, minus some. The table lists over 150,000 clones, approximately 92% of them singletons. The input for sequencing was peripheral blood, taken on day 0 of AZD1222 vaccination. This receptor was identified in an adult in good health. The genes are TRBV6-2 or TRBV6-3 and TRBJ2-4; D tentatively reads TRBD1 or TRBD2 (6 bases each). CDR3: CASSYSRGGYIQYF. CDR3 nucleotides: TGTGCCAGCAGTTACTCGAGAGGGGGGTACATTCAGTACTTC.